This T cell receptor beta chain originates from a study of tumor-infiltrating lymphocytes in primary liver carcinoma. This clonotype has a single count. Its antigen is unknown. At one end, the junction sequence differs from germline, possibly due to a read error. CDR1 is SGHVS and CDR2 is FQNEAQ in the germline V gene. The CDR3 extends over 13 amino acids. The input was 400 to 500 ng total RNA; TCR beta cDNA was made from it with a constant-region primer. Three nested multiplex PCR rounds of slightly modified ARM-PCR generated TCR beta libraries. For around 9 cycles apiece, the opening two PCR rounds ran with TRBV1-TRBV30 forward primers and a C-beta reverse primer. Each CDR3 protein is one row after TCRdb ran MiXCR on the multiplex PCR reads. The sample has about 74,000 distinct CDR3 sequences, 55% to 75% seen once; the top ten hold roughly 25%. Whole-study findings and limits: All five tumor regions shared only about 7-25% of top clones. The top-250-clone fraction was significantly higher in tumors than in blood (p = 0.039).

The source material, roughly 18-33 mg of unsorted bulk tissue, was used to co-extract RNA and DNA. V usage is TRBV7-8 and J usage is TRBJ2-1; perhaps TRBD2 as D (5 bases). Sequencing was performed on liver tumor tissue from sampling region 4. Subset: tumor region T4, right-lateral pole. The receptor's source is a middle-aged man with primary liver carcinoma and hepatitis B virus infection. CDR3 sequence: CASSTASIDEQFF. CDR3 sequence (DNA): TGCGCCAGCAGCACCGCTAGCATCGATGAGCAGTTCTTC.